A selection of T cell receptor beta chains follows, all from one sample in a study of identical twins. TCRdb re-called the 5' RACE reads with MiXCR, one entry per CDR3 protein. The data hold a few hundred thousand distinct CDR3 sequences, with around 9.7% observed a single time. The sample taken for sequencing was naive T cells sorted from blood. Receptors originate from a woman in her fifties or sixties in good health. Each CDR3 is given with its conserved first and last residue. The D gene is left open where the match is weak. A row's size may be missing; if present it is once, few, many or a size class.

v_gene	abundance	j_gene	len	d_gene	CDR3aa	CDR3nt
TRBV11-3	many	TRBJ2-2	15	TRBD1	CASGPGTANTGELFF	TGTGCCAGTGGTCCCGGGACAGCGAACACCGGGGAGCTGTTTTTT
TRBV29-1	-	TRBJ1-2	15	-	CSVGQRARANYGYTF	TGCAGCGTTGGTCAGCGGGCCAGAGCTAACTATGGCTACACCTTC
TRBV2	many	TRBJ2-5	15	TRBD1	CASRDRATMGETQYF	TGTGCCAGCAGGGACAGGGCCACCATGGGGGAGACCCAGTACTTC
TRBV15	many	TRBJ2-2	13	-	CATDYGGTGELFF	TGTGCCACCGACTACGGGGGCACCGGGGAGCTGTTTTTT
TRBV20-1	many	TRBJ2-7	13	-	CSANSDMYYEQYF	TGCAGTGCTAATTCCGACATGTACTACGAGCAGTACTTC
TRBV12-3/TRBV12-4	many	TRBJ2-4	19	-	CASSFYIRSMSLAKNIQYF	TGTGCCAGCAGTTTCTATATTCGATCCATGAGCCTAGCCAAAAACATTCAGTACTTC
TRBV27	many	TRBJ1-5	14	-	CASSPSRPNQPQHF	TGTGCCAGCAGCCCCTCCCGGCCCAATCAGCCCCAGCATTTT
TRBV12-3/TRBV12-4	-	TRBJ2-2	16	TRBD2	CASRGLSGISAGELFF	TGTGCCAGCAGGGGGCTTAGCGGGATTTCGGCCGGGGAGCTGTTTTTT
TRBV6-5	many	TRBJ2-4	15	-	CASSPPGRVRNIQYF	TGTGCCAGCAGCCCCCCAGGGCGGGTGAGAAACATTCAGTACTTC
TRBV10-3	-	TRBJ1-4	13	-	CAISGPTNEKLFF	TGTGCCATCAGTGGACCAACTAATGAAAAACTGTTTTTT
TRBV29-1	few	TRBJ2-2	10	-	CSVRTGELFF	TGCAGCGTGAGGACGGGGGAGCTGTTTTTT
TRBV11-2	few	TRBJ2-3	15	-	CASSLTWVPTDTQYF	TGTGCCAGCAGCTTAACGTGGGTCCCCACAGATACGCAGTATTTT
TRBV12-3/TRBV12-4	many	TRBJ1-5	17	-	CASSLALSDGPNQPQHF	TGTGCCAGCAGTTTAGCGCTATCCGACGGACCGAATCAGCCCCAGCATTTT
TRBV5-5	many	TRBJ2-1	12	-	CASSSYDNEQFF	TGTGCCAGCAGCTCTTATGACAATGAGCAGTTCTTC
TRBV25-1	-	TRBJ1-1	11	-	CASSETAGAFF	TGTGCCAGCAGTGAGACAGCTGGAGCTTTCTTT
TRBV4-1	many	TRBJ2-2	14	-	CASSPGMNTGELFF	TGCGCCAGCAGCCCCGGGATGAACACCGGGGAGCTGTTTTTT